This T cell receptor beta chain derives from a study of T cell changes during pregnancy in multiple sclerosis. The table came from immunoSEQ multiplex PCR; TCRdb's copy has only in-frame clones and leaves some out. Of 66,000 or so clones listed, 91% were seen once; the top ten hold approximately 5.3%. The CDR3 is made up of 16 amino acids. Between the trimmed V and J ends, which lost 0 bases and 3 bases, there was a span of 12 bases. The germline V gene has CDR1 SGHKS and CDR2 YYEKEE (reference sequence). This receptor was identified in a female donor with multiple sclerosis, enrolled in a pregnancy study. The input for sequencing was CD8+ T cells from peripheral blood mononuclear cells, taken before pregnancy. V usage is TRBV5-5 and J usage is TRBJ2-2; D remains unclear. CDR3 sequence (DNA): TGTGCCAGCAGCTTGGTCCAGGTCGTAGACACCGGGGAGCTGTTTTTT. This codes for CASSLVQVVDTGELFF.